These 21 T cell receptor beta chains were all obtained from the same sample, sequenced in a study of CD8+ T cells in alopecia areata. Following extraction, RNA underwent reverse transcription to cDNA, which served as the sequencing template. Using immunoSEQ multiplex PCR, the repertoire was profiled, and TCRdb retains in-frame clones only, with some absent. The repertoire consists of approximately 150,000 clones, with 80% to 90% occurring once and the leading ten covering less than 15%. The specimen comprised CD8+ T cells sorted from blood, sampled at week 0. The receptors stem from a human donor with alopecia areata.

The chain uses TRBV6-1 and TRBJ1-2; D is unresolved. Germline CDR1 reads MNHNS; CDR2 reads SASEGT. This CDR3 is built from 15 residues. V was pared by 0 bases and J by 4 bases, with 12 bases between. CDR3 residues: CASSEASGSPYGYTF. CDR3 nucleotides: TGTGCCAGCAGTGAAGCTAGCGGGAGTCCCTATGGCTACACCTTC.

This clone was picked up a small number of times. J is TRBJ2-7 and V is TRBV27, with TRBD2 matching 8 bases. The CDR3 totals 13 residues. Germline lookup yields CDR1 MNHEY and CDR2 SMNVEV (reference sequence). Losses at the gene ends were 6 bases for V and 4 bases for J; bases not matched to a gene: 5. CDR3 loop: CASRPGLGYEQYF. The CDR3 DNA reads TGTGCCAGCAGACCGGGACTAGGGTACGAGCAGTACTTC.

The chain has TRBV27 and TRBJ2-7, with 14 bases lining up with TRBD2. The V and J ends lost 5 bases and 3 bases, in that order; junction bases with no gene match: 12. CDR3 size: 18 residues. Germline V gene sequence: CDR1 MNHEY, CDR2 SMNVEV (reference sequence). The CDR3 here is CASSPMTSGGAIFYEQYF. The CDR3 DNA follows: TGTGCCAGCAGTCCAATGACTAGCGGGGGGGCCATCTTCTACGAGCAGTACTTC.

J is TRBJ2-1 and V is TRBV7-3, with 9 bases lining up with TRBD1. There are 15 residues in the CDR3. Germline V gene data show CDR1 as SGHTA and CDR2 as FQGTGA. The V and J ends lost 5 bases and 3 bases, in that order; junction bases with no gene match: 5. The CDR3 DNA follows: TGTGCCAGCAGCCGGACAGGGGCCGACTACAATGAGCAGTTCTTC. It translates to CASSRTGADYNEQFF.

The chain recombines TRBV11-2 with TRBJ2-5; no definite D call. Per the germline V gene, CDR1 is SGHAT and CDR2 is FQNNGV. The germline V and J ends were trimmed by 3 bases and 2 bases, with 4 bases remaining between them. This CDR3 has 12 amino acids. The DNA of the CDR3 is TGTGCCAGCAGCTTCCCACAAGAGACCCAGTACTTC. Translated, it gives CASSFPQETQYF.

The chain recombines TRBV7-6 with TRBJ2-7; a possible D gene is TRBD1 (6 bases). The germline V gene has CDR1 SGHVS and CDR2 FNYEAQ. This CDR3 has 13 amino acids. The V and J ends lost 3 bases and 5 bases respectively, with 11 bases between them. Here the CDR3 reads CASSLDRSNEQYF. For the CDR3, the DNA is TGTGCCAGCAGCTTGGACAGATCTAACGAGCAGTACTTC.

The V gene is TRBV29-1, the J gene TRBJ2-4; 7 bases agree with TRBD1. The CDR3 contains 13 residues. Germline lookup yields CDR1 SQVTM and CDR2 ANQGSEA. J was trimmed by 5 bases and V by 6 bases; bases with no gene match: 7. The CDR3 nucleotides read TGCAGCGTGCGAACAGGGGATGAAAACATTCAGTACTTC. It specifies CSVRTGDENIQYF.

This clone was seen more than once but under ten times. The rearrangement uses TRBV29-1 and TRBJ2-7, with a weak D call TRBD2 (5 bases). The CDR3 is 13 residues long. In germline, CDR1 is SQVTM, CDR2 ANQGSEA. With 7 bases removed from V and 0 bases from J, the gap between germline ends came to 13 bases. CDR3: CSGATGISYEQYF. The CDR3 region has the DNA TGCAGCGGCGCGACCGGGATCTCCTACGAGCAGTACTTC.

The V and J genes are TRBV7-3 and TRBJ2-7; D is undetermined. CDR3 length equals 11 residues. Germline CDR1 is SGHTA and CDR2 is FQGTGA. Trimming cost V 5 bases and J 6 bases, with 8 bases left between them. The CDR3 loop reads CASSHSSEQYF. The CDR3 bases are TGTGCCAGCAGCCACTCCAGCGAGCAGTACTTC. Complete variable domain (other parts from reference TRBV7-3 and TRBJ2-7): GAGVSQTPSNKVTEKGKYVELRCDPISGHTALYWYRQSLGQGPEFLIYFQGTGAADDSGLPNDRFFAVRPEGSVSTLKIQRTERGDSAVYLCASSHSSEQYFGPGTRLTVT.

The chain employs TRBV4-1 and TRBJ1-5; possibly TRBD1 for D (6 bases). The germline V gene has CDR1 MGHRA and CDR2 YSYEKL. V was cut by 2 bases and J by 3 bases, with 11 bases left in between. The CDR3 consists of 15 residues. CDR3: CASSQTQGSNQPQHF. CDR3 nucleotide sequence: TGCGCCAGCAGCCAAACACAGGGTTCCAATCAGCCCCAGCATTTT.

The rearrangement joins TRBV29-1 to TRBJ2-7; D is perhaps TRBD2 (6 bases). V lost 6 bases, J lost 7 bases, and 16 bases lay in between. CDR3 length: 12 amino acids. Germline CDR1 reads SQVTM; CDR2 reads ANQGSEA. The CDR3 loop is CSVVGLPGEQYF. As DNA, the CDR3 is TGCAGCGTCGTGGGACTCCCCGGGGAGCAGTACTTC.

This sequence joins TRBV11-2 and TRBJ2-7, with D possibly being TRBD2 (6 bases). With 1 base removed from V and 3 bases from J, the gap between germline ends came to 10 bases. The CDR3 is 14 amino acids. The germline gives CDR1 SGHAT, CDR2 FQNNGV. CDR3 residues: CASSLGVGSYEQYF. CDR3 in DNA: TGTGCCAGCAGCTTAGGGGTCGGGAGCTACGAGCAGTACTTC.

The gene calls are TRBV5-4 and TRBJ2-7, with D possibly being TRBD1 or TRBD2 (5 bases each). The CDR3 spans 13 residues. The germline gives CDR1 SGHNT, CDR2 YYREEE (reference sequence). Between the trimmed V and J ends, which lost 3 bases and 3 bases, there was a span of 10 bases. The CDR3 region is CASSWDLGYEQYF. CDR3 sequence (DNA): TGTGCCAGCAGCTGGGACCTAGGCTACGAGCAGTACTTC. Looking up the rest from reference TRBV5-4 and TRBJ2-7 gives the full variable domain: ETGVTQSPTHLIKTRGQQVTLRCSSQSGHNTVSWYQQALGQGPQFIFQYYREEENGRGNFPPRFSGLQFPNYSSELNVNALELDDSALYLCASSWDLGYEQYFGPGTRLTVT.

The chain uses TRBV7-9 and TRBJ2-7, with 8 bases matching TRBD1. CDR3 size: 17 residues. The V gene end was trimmed by 6 bases and the J gene end by 2 bases; junction bases not matched to a gene: 15. Per the germline V gene, CDR1 is SEHNR and CDR2 is FQNEAQ (reference sequence). CDR3 DNA sequence: TGTGCCAGCAGGGAGCAGGTTGGGACAGGAGACGCCTACGAGCAGTACTTC. Residues: CASREQVGTGDAYEQYF.

The V gene is TRBV2, the J gene TRBJ1-5, with a possible D match to TRBD1 (6 bases). The CDR3 runs to 14 residues. CDR1 and CDR2 from the germline V gene are SNHLY and FYNNEI. V lost 3 bases, J lost 8 bases, and 14 bases lay in between. The CDR3 nucleotides read TGTGCCAGCAGTGACGCAGGGGTGGGTAAGCCCCAGCATTTT. Its translation: CASSDAGVGKPQHF.

The chain recombines TRBV6-5 with TRBJ1-5; 8 bases fit TRBD1. This CDR3 spans 15 amino acids. Germline V CDR1 and CDR2: MNHEY, SVGAGI. The V gene end was trimmed by 6 bases and the J gene end by 7 bases; junction bases not matched to a gene: 11. CDR3 DNA: TGTGCCAGCAGAAAAGGACAGGGTGCAGGCCAGCCCCAGCATTTT. Its translation is CASRKGQGAGQPQHF.

This chain uses TRBV11-2 with TRBJ2-1; no reliable D call. Germline V lookup: CDR1 SGHAT, CDR2 FQNNGV. The CDR3 has 11 amino acids. V was pared by 6 bases and J by 9 bases, with 9 bases between. The CDR3 protein is CASSLSPEQFF. CDR3 bases: TGTGCCAGCAGTCTAAGTCCTGAGCAGTTCTTC.

The chain combines TRBV4-1 with TRBJ2-7; TRBD2 might be the D (5 bases). Germline CDR1 and CDR2: MGHRA and YSYEKL. The CDR3 extends over 13 amino acids. Trimming removed 5 bases at V and 7 bases at J, with 15 bases between. CDR3 DNA sequence: TGCGCCAGCAGCACGGAGGAGCGAAGGGAGCAGTACTTC. Translation gives CASSTEERREQYF.

The J gene is TRBJ2-5, the V gene TRBV29-1; the D gene is possibly TRBD2 (5 bases). The last part of the DNA fits TRBJ2-7 better; the J call may be wrong. The germline CDR1 and CDR2 sequences are SQVTM and ANQGSEA. The CDR3 loop spans 11 amino acids. As DNA, the CDR3 is TGCAGCGTTGAGTACGGGGACGAGCAGTACTTC. Translation: CSVEYGDEQYF.

The CDR3 DNA sequence: TGCGCCAGCAGCTTGATAGATGACACTGAAGCTTTCTTT. Protein product: CASSLIDDTEAFF. The V call is TRBV5-1, the J call TRBJ1-1; the D is unclear. With 1 base removed from V and 3 bases from J, the gap between germline ends came to 7 bases. This CDR3 is built from 13 residues. CDR1 is SGHRS, CDR2 YFSETQ, per germline. The variable domain in full, with the rest retrieved from reference TRBV5-1 and TRBJ1-1, is KAGVTQTPRYLIKTRGQQVTLSCSPISGHRSVSWYQQTPGQGLQFLFEYFSETQRNKGNFPGRFSGRQFSNSRSEMNVSTLELGDSALYLCASSLIDDTEAFFGQGTRLTVV.

Only a few counts were recorded for this clone. The chain uses TRBV6-6 and TRBJ2-7; no reliable D call. The CDR3 is made up of 13 amino acids. Trimming removed 3 bases at V and 2 bases at J, with 8 bases between. Germline-derived CDR1 and CDR2 are MNHNY and SVGAGI (reference sequence). CDR3 coding DNA: TGTGCCAGCAGTTATGAGTTAGCCTACGAGCAGTACTTC. This codes for CASSYELAYEQYF.